The present TCR beta chain was sequenced within a study of T cell repertoires in cytomegalovirus infection. Overall study context: Alongside well-studied HLA-B-restricted CMV epitopes, recently identified HLA-C-restricted CMV epitopes were also used. Study-level results: Identification of carriers of CMV plus the relevant HLA was achieved through cumulative public TCR beta family frequency.

TCRdb reanalysed the reads using MiXCR and keeps one entry per CDR3 protein. The sample yields about 340,000 distinct CDR3 sequences, 25% to 35% seen once. The trim removed 8 bases at V and 9 bases at J, leaving 8 bases unmatched. CDR1 is SNHLY, CDR2 FYNNEI, per germline. The CDR3 has 13 residues. This clonotype came up a few times. Antigen unknown. Sample: cultured PBMCs, taken from culture after CMV antigen stimulation. This chain connects TRBV2 to TRBJ2-7; 12 bases map to TRBD2. The source is a human donor in good health (CMV status not recorded). Some clones in this sample may be carry-over from other donors' samples. The CDR3: CASGPGLAGRQYF. The CDR3 DNA is TGTGCCAGCGGCCCGGGACTAGCGGGTAGGCAGTACTTC.